This T cell receptor beta chain was captured by sequencing in a study of identical twins. TCRdb re-called the 5' RACE reads through MiXCR, storing one row per CDR3 protein. Of about 200,000 distinct CDR3 sequences listed, 7.5% were seen once; the top ten hold more than 1.5%. Donors were all healthy Caucasians. Trimming took 7 bases from V and 0 from J; bases not matched to a gene: 9. The CDR3 length is 17 residues. Looked up from germline, CDR1 is MNHEY and CDR2 is SVGEGT. These data are also associated with another study on yellow fever vaccine responses in identical twins.

This sequence was found in a young woman in good health. The chain joins TRBV6-2 or TRBV6-3 to TRBJ2-1, with 10 bases aligning to TRBD2. The sample comprised memory (CD45RO+) T cells sorted from blood. DNA of the CDR3: TGTGCCAGCATAAGCAGCGGGAGGGCCCCCTCCTACAATGAGCAGTTCTTC. It is translated as CASISSGRAPSYNEQFF.